This entry concerns a single TCR beta chain. It lacks a known antigen. No quality values exist for individual bases; no much larger clone is one base distant. This sample stems from a study of blood T cells in healthy people across ages (dated by TCRdb to the mid-2010s). Concerning the study at large: In model experiments, template switching captured roughly one uniquely barcoded TCR beta cDNA molecule for every two T cells. Donors were grouped into four age groups: young (average 16 years), middle-aged (about 40), aged (around 62) and long-lived (just over 80). Two additional independent replicas of 1 million unique cDNA reads from the same blood draw were analyzed for two donors (one aged 18 to 30 and one aged 80 or older). Using deep sequencing normalized with unique cDNA molecular identifiers, the study measured how TCR beta repertoire diversity changes with age. What the research found in general, with its limitations: Observed TCR beta diversity correlated strongly with the percentage of naive T cells measured by flow cytometry. As age increased, observed TCR beta diversity per million T cells dropped in a roughly linear way, and a significant reduction was already evident by age about 40. Because the CMV infection status of the donors was unknown, age-related changes in expanded clonotypes may potentially have been confounded. Compared with the aged group, more naive CD4+ T cells, fewer expanded clones and increased TCR diversity were shown by the long-lived group, suggesting age selection. Estimates of total diversity based on one million sequenced T cells were considered lower bounds and underestimates. Since profiling was done on bulk unsorted PBMCs, naive and antigen-experienced compartments could not be conclusively compared.

Library creation used 5' RACE. Sequencing relied on an Illumina HiSeq 2500. A second PCR of about 6 to 11 cycles was performed with a sample-barcoded 5' primer and a J-beta primer mix. Each TCR beta cDNA molecule received a unique molecular identifier from a template-switch 5' adaptor carrying 12 random nucleotides. Each sample yielded at least 2.5 million CDR3-containing paired-end reads. All of the RNA was converted into first-strand cDNA using the Mint cDNA synthesis kit, with a TRBC-specific oligonucleotide serving as the primer. Following uracil-DNA glycosylase treatment, all cDNA underwent a first 18-cycle PCR with the universal primers M1SS and BC2_uni_R. The source study handled its data this way. For normalization, 1 million high-quality reads were randomly selected from each sample, with every read carrying a distinct molecular identifier. Reads sharing molecular identifiers were discarded rather than binned into consensus sequences. MiTCR, with a Q25 quality threshold and the strictest error-elimination algorithm, was used for CDR3 identification, clonotype clustering and error correction. A nonparametric unseen species model using Euler transformation provided a lower-bound estimate of total TCR beta diversity. TCRdb trimmed the raw reads at Q25, called clones with MiXCR and kept productive beta chains. Rows with one shared CDR3 protein collapse into an entry with the most common genes and DNA. TCRdb's processing, not the authors', yielded these V and J calls. In this sample the table shows more than 900,000 distinct CDR3 sequences, approximately 26% of which occur a single time. The ten largest clonotypes hold around 0.75% of the sample.

CDR1 and CDR2 are read off the germline V gene as MNHEY and SVGEGT. The CDR3 numbers 13 residues from cysteine through phenylalanine. This entry keeps only the CDR3 DNA: 39 bases, framed from base 1. Relative to germline, V is 2 bases shorter and J is 1 base shorter, with 6 bases between their ends. Systemically healthy Caucasian individuals from Russia, 39 in total and aged roughly 6 to 100 years, were included as donors. Ten milliliters of peripheral blood were drawn from each donor into EDTA-treated Vacutainer tubes. PBMCs were isolated by Ficoll-Paque density-gradient centrifugation, with at least 6 million obtained per sample. Total RNA, at least 5 micrograms per sample, was extracted from PBMCs with Trizol reagent. The percentages of naive CD45RAhigh/CD27high T cells were determined by flow cytometry on a PBMC aliquot from every donor. These same records also appear under a second study, on T cells of mothers and their children. As the second paper documents: The donors were nine systemically healthy Caucasian individuals, made up of three mothers and their six children. cDNA synthesis used all of the extracted RNA, with approximately 1.4 ug of RNA in each 15 ul reaction. In the second PCR, sample barcodes and 2-4 random nucleotides were introduced via the M1S primer. Over 8 million TCR beta CDR3 reads came from each mother, compared with approximately 3 million reads from each child. Thymic selection shapes the output of TCR recombination in a similar way in related and unrelated pairs, and inherited differences have a minor effect. Normalized repertoire overlap in related mother-child pairs was always slightly higher than in unrelated mother-child pairs, but the difference was never significant. No persistent microchimeric T cell clones were detected, at a sensitivity of approximately 100 clones per million clonotypes. The study used deep NGS to compare TCR beta repertoires of mothers and children, seeking features distinguishing related mother-child pairs from unrelated individuals. The mean age was 40 +/- 4 years for the mothers and approximately 11 +/- 4 years for the children. After adapter ligation was performed with NEBNext reagents, the libraries were sequenced on an Illumina HiSeq 2000 with 100+100 nt paired-end reads. Mother and child libraries were prepared a month apart and sequenced in separate runs to prevent cross-contamination. Between roughly 500,000 and 2,300,000 distinct TCR beta clonotypes were identified per donor. Naive TCR beta clonotypes were estimated from low-frequency clonotypes matched to each donor's FACS-determined naive share, without sorting.

The V and J segments used are TRBV6-2 or TRBV6-3 and TRBJ2-7; the D gene assignment is ambiguous. The sequence came from a girl aged 2 to 9 in good health. Sequencing used blood. The DNA sequence reads TGTGCCAGCAGTTACCAGGATTCCTACGAGCAGTACTTC. This gives the protein CASSYQDSYEQYF.